Listed below are T cell receptor beta chains from one sample, sequenced in a study of T cells in Graves' hyperthyroidism and ophthalmopathy. MiXCR was run by TCRdb on the multiplex PCR reads, yielding one entry per CDR3 protein. The repertoire holds 400,000 to 500,000 distinct CDR3 sequences, with roughly 15% as singletons. The material sequenced was blood. Receptors originate from a man between 18 and 35 years old with Graves' ophthalmopathy. The CDR3 runs from the conserved cysteine through the conserved F or W. A D gene is named only where the DNA matches it firmly. For some rows the clone size is stated as once, few or many, or as a class when expanded; others skip it.

clone_size,d_call,j_call,v_call,cdr3_nt,cdr3_aa
-,TRBD1,TRBJ1-2,TRBV24-1,TGTGCCACCAGTGATGGGACAGGGGGCGAGTATGGCTACACCTTC,CATSDGTGGEYGYTF
few,-,TRBJ2-5,TRBV19,TGTGCCAGTAGGAAAGCCAATGGGGAGACCCAGTACTTC,CASRKANGETQYF
many,-,TRBJ1-2,TRBV12-5,TGTGCTAGTGGTTTGAACGACTATGGCTACACCTTC,CASGLNDYGYTF
many,-,TRBJ2-3,TRBV12-3/TRBV12-4,TGTGCCAGCAGTCTAGGGTGGGGGATAAGCACAGATACGCAGTATTTT,CASSLGWGISTDTQYF
many,-,TRBJ2-2,TRBV7-9,TGTGCCAGCAGACCCAGGGGGGATTCGTCAGGCGGGGAGCTGTTTTTT,CASRPRGDSSGGELFF
many,-,TRBJ2-7,TRBV5-1,TGCGCCAGCAGCTTCCCCTCTTCCGAGCAGTACTTC,CASSFPSSEQYF
-,-,TRBJ1-4,TRBV5-1,TGCGCCAGCAGCTTTTCACACACGTTTAATGAAAAACTGTTTTTT,CASSFSHTFNEKLFF
many,-,TRBJ1-1,TRBV2,TGTGCCAGCAGTGTTGGGGGGAAGACTGAAGCTTTCTTT,CASSVGGKTEAFF
-,-,TRBJ2-2,TRBV5-1,TGCGCCAGCAGTAGTAGCAGCACCGGGGAGCTGTTTTTT,CASSSSSTGELFF
many,TRBD2,TRBJ2-1,TRBV7-9,TGTGCCAGCAGCCCAGCCCCTCTGACTAGCTCGGGCGATGAGCAGTTCTTC,CASSPAPLTSSGDEQFF
-,-,TRBJ2-2,TRBV12-3/TRBV12-4,TGTGCCAGCAGTTTCTCGCCTCGTAGGGGAACCGGGGAGCTGTTTTTT,CASSFSPRRGTGELFF
many,TRBD1,TRBJ2-2,TRBV7-9,TGTGCCAGCAGCTTAGTGCCGGGACAGGGGTCGTGGACCGGGGAGCTGTTTTTT,CASSLVPGQGSWTGELFF
-,-,TRBJ2-6,TRBV5-1,TGTGCCAGCAGCTTAGGGGTAGCTGGGGCCAACGTCCTGACTTTC,CASSLGVAGANVLTF
many,-,TRBJ2-7,TRBV4-1,TGCGCCAGCAGCCAGGTCGACCGTTCGAGTTACGAGCAGTACTTC,CASSQVDRSSYEQYF
few,-,TRBJ2-7,TRBV6-6,TGTGCCAGCAGTTACAGCCGGGACACTTCCTACGAGCAGTACTTC,CASSYSRDTSYEQYF
-,-,TRBJ1-1,TRBV6-1,TGTGCCAGCACTCCTACGGGGCAGGGGTGGGCCACTGAAGCTTTCTTT,CASTPTGQGWATEAFF
-,TRBD2,TRBJ2-5,TRBV7-2,TGTGCCAGCAGCCCCCCGGCTAGCGGGAGGGAGACCCAGTACTTC,CASSPPASGRETQYF
many,-,TRBJ1-5,TRBV7-9,TGTGCCAGCAGCTTAACACGGGATCAGCCCCAGCATTTT,CASSLTRDQPQHF
many,-,TRBJ2-1,TRBV4-1,TGCGCCAGCAGCTTCGGCGGGGTTAGGGATGAGCAGTTCTTC,CASSFGGVRDEQFF
-,-,TRBJ2-3,TRBV3-1,TGTGCCAGCAGCCAAGAAGATGGGCGGGGTGCAGATACGCAGTATTTT,CASSQEDGRGADTQYF
many,-,TRBJ2-3,TRBV24-1,TGTGCCACCAGTGGGGGACGGCTCACAGATACGCAGTATTTT,CATSGGRLTDTQYF